Below are 11 T cell receptor beta chains sequenced from a single sample in a study of pediatric ulcerative colitis. The protocol was immunoSEQ multiplex PCR, while the TCRdb copy is restricted to in-frame clones and leaves out a portion. The sample yields about 36,000 clones, over 65% seen once. The source material was blood. These TCRs come from a girl between 5 and 17 years old with moderate ulcerative colitis.

The CDR3 DNA reads as TGTGCCAGCTCTAGCGGGGGGCGAGCAGATACGCAGTATTTT. Its protein is CASSSGGRADTQYF. The chain is built from TRBV9 and TRBJ2-3; 11 nucleotides agree with TRBD2. V trimming: 7 bases; J trimming: 4 bases; junction bases outside the gene matches: 5. The CDR3 runs to 14 residues. CDR1 is SGDLS and CDR2 is YYNGEE in the germline V gene. Full variable domain (outside the CDR3, taken from reference TRBV9 and TRBJ2-3): DSGVTQTPKHLITATGQRVTLRCSPRSGDLSVYWYQQSLDQGLQFLIQYYNGEERAKGNILERFSAQQFPDLHSELNLSSLELGDSALYFCASSSGGRADTQYFGPGTRLTVL.

The J gene is TRBJ2-1, the V gene TRBV19, with 7 bases fitting TRBD2. The CDR3 has 14 amino acids. J lost 10 bases, V lost 1 base, and 7 bases had no gene match. Germline CDR1 reads LNHDA; CDR2 reads SQIVND (reference sequence). Written as DNA, the CDR3 is TGTGCCAGTAGTATAGCCAGCGGGGCTGGGGAGCAGTTCTTC. Amino acid sequence: CASSIASGAGEQFF. The entire variable domain, with the rest obtained from reference TRBV19 and TRBJ2-1, is as follows: DGGITQSPKYLFRKEGQNVTLSCEQNLNHDAMYWYRQDPGQGLRLIYYSQIVNDFQKGDIAEGYSVSREKKESFPLTVTSAQKNPTAFYLCASSIASGAGEQFFGPGTRLTVL.

The gene calls are TRBV9 and TRBJ2-1, with 7 bases matching TRBD2. The CDR3 is 14 residues long. The V gene's germline CDR1 is SGDLS and CDR2 YYNGEE. V shed 1 base and J 8 bases; nucleotides not matched to a gene: 6. The DNA for the CDR3 is TGTGCCAGCAGCGTACGCGGGAGTGGCGATGAGCAGTTCTTC. Its protein product is CASSVRGSGDEQFF.

The rearrangement uses TRBV5-4 and TRBJ1-4; D is unresolved. This CDR3 spans 12 amino acids. The V gene's germline CDR1 is SGHNT and CDR2 YYREEE (reference sequence). The V end was cut by 0 bases, the J end by 7 bases, with 4 bases between. CDR3 sequence reads: CASSLGGEKLFF. In DNA form, the CDR3 reads TGTGCCAGCAGCTTGGGAGGTGAAAAACTGTTTTTT.

The rearrangement links TRBV6-4 to TRBJ1-2; D is unresolved. The CDR3 has 13 amino acids. V was pared by 2 bases and J by 1 base, with 5 bases between. Germline CDR1 is MRHNA and CDR2 is SNTAGT. The CDR3 DNA reads TGTGCCAGCAGTGACAACATTAACTATGGCTACACCTTC. Residues: CASSDNINYGYTF.

The CDR3 reads CASSRGQGQFYGYTF. CDR3 DNA sequence: TGTGCCAGTAGTCGGGGACAGGGGCAGTTCTATGGCTACACCTTC. The rearrangement uses TRBV19 and TRBJ1-2; TRBD1 aligns across 10 bases. CDR3 size: 15 residues. V lost 5 bases, J lost 4 bases, and 7 bases stayed unmatched. Germline V lookup: CDR1 LNHDA, CDR2 SQIVND (reference sequence). The variable domain in full, with the rest retrieved from reference TRBV19 and TRBJ1-2, is DGGITQSPKYLFRKEGQNVTLSCEQNLNHDAMYWYRQDPGQGLRLIYYSQIVNDFQKGDIAEGYSVSREKKESFPLTVTSAQKNPTAFYLCASSRGQGQFYGYTFGSGTRLTVV.

The V and J genes are TRBV11-2 and TRBJ1-2; D remains unclear. CDR3 length equals 14 residues. V lost 5 bases and J lost 6, with 16 bases in between. Per germline, CDR1 SGHAT and CDR2 FQNNGV. This chain's CDR3 is CASSPRTGMHGYTF. Here the CDR3 DNA reads TGTGCCAGCAGCCCCCGGACGGGGATGCATGGCTACACCTTC.

This chain joins TRBV23-1 and TRBJ2-6; D perhaps matches TRBD2 (6 bases). TRBV23-1 is designated an ORF whose function remains uncertain. V gave up 4 bases and J gave up 0 bases, with 25 bases separating them. The CDR3 covers 21 residues. The CDR3 DNA reads TGCGCCAGCAGTCTTCCCGGCGGGGCGCGGGGACGCCGCTCTGGGGCCAACGTCCTGACTTTC. Its translation is CASSLPGGARGRRSGANVLTF.

The chain combines TRBV18 with TRBJ2-5; tentatively, D is TRBD1 or TRBD2 (5 bases each). Germline lookup yields CDR1 KGHSH and CDR2 LQKENI. V gave up 6 bases and J gave up 1 base, with 9 bases separating them. This CDR3 has 13 residues. DNA for the CDR3: TGTGCCAGCTCTTCCGGGACCCAAGAGACCCAGTACTTC. Its protein product is CASSSGTQETQYF.

J is TRBJ2-1 and V is TRBV7-9, with 7 positions matching TRBD2. The length of the CDR3 is 17 residues. Per the germline V gene, CDR1 is SEHNR and CDR2 is FQNEAQ (reference sequence). J lost 0 bases, V lost 5 bases, and 10 bases had no gene match. CDR3 DNA: TGTGCCAGCAGCCTACGGGGGAGGGCCCCCTCCTACAATGAGCAGTTCTTC. Translated: CASSLRGRAPSYNEQFF. Together with reference TRBV7-9 and TRBJ2-1, the CDR3 gives the full variable domain: DTGVSQNPRHKITKRGQNVTFRCDPISEHNRLYWYRQTLGQGPEFLTYFQNEAQLEKSRLLSDRFSAERPKGSFSTLEIQRTEQGDSAMYLCASSLRGRAPSYNEQFFGPGTRLTVL.

This clone was seen only once. J is TRBJ1-2 and V is TRBV11-1; D might be TRBD1 (5 bases). This CDR3 is 17 amino acids long. Germline V CDR1 and CDR2: SGHAT, FQDESV (reference sequence). V was cut by 5 bases and J by 2 bases, with 21 bases left in between. CDR3 coding DNA: TGTGCCAGCAGCCCCGGGACCCTGACCACCGCCAACTATGGCTACACCTTC. Its protein product is CASSPGTLTTANYGYTF.